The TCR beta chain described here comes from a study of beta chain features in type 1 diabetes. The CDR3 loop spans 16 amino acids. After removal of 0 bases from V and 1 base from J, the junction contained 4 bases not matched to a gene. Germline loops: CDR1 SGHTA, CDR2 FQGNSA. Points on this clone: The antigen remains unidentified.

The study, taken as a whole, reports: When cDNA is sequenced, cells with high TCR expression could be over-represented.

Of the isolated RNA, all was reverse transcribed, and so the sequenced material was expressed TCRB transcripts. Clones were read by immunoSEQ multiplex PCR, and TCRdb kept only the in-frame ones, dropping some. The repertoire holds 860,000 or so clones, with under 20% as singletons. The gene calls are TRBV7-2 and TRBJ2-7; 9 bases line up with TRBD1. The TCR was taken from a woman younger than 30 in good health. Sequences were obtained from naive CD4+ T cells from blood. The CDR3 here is CASSLALDRGSYEQYF. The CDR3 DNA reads TGTGCCAGCAGCTTAGCACTGGACAGGGGTTCCTACGAGCAGTACTTC.